This T cell receptor (beta chain) comes out of a study of blood T cell repertoires in COVID-19. TCRdb's table, derived via immunoSEQ multiplex PCR, lists solely in-frame clones and lacks some. This sample has about 400,000 clones, with more than 80% found just once. Unmatched junction bases numbered 17, after V lost 2 bases and J lost 8 bases. The CDR3 runs to 19 residues. Per germline, CDR1 KGHDR and CDR2 SFDVKD. J is TRBJ2-4 and V is TRBV24-1; TRBD1 aligns across 10 bases. The specimen sequenced was peripheral blood. The TCR sequence derives from a man aged 35-49 years with acute or convalescent COVID-19. The CDR3 DNA sequence: TGTGCCACCAGTGATTCAGGGACAGGGGTCTTCCACGTCGAAGACATTCAGTACTTC. Residues: CATSDSGTGVFHVEDIQYF.